A single sample is the source of the 30 T cell receptor beta chains below, sequenced in a study of blood T cell repertoires in COVID-19. TCRdb keeps only in-frame clones here, not all; method: immunoSEQ multiplex PCR. This table holds roughly 220,000 clones, around 88% found once. Specimen: PBMCs or T cells enriched from blood (not recorded which). These TCRs come from a woman aged 50 to 60 with acute COVID-19.

The chain carries TRBV9 and TRBJ2-7, with TRBD1 matching over 11 bases. Germline CDR1 and CDR2: SGDLS and YYNGEE. J was trimmed by 3 bases and V by 5 bases; bases with no gene match: 7. The CDR3 sequence is 15 residues long. The CDR3 sequence: CASSRGGQGGYEQYF. The CDR3 bases are TGTGCCAGCAGTCGTGGGGGACAGGGGGGCTACGAGCAGTACTTC.

The chain joins TRBV2 to TRBJ2-1, with 7 bases fitting TRBD2. Germline V gene data show CDR1 as SNHLY and CDR2 as FYNNEI. The CDR3 spans 15 residues. Unmatched junction bases numbered 14, after V lost 8 bases and J lost 7 bases. The CDR3 loop is CASVETAGLSNEQFF. CDR3 coding DNA: TGTGCCAGCGTTGAAACAGCGGGACTAAGTAATGAGCAGTTCTTC.

The chain couples TRBV6-1 to TRBJ1-5, with a tentative D call TRBD1 (6 bases). Germline CDR1 MNHNS, CDR2 SASEGT. The CDR3 has 17 amino acids. Trimming took 0 bases from V and 1 from J, leaving 13 bases between them. As DNA, the CDR3 is TGTGCCAGCAGTGAAGCGCAGGGGACATGGAGCAATCAGCCCCAGCATTTT. It yields the protein CASSEAQGTWSNQPQHF.

This clone occurred once. The chain joins TRBV7-3 to TRBJ2-7, with 7 bases that match TRBD2. After removal of 0 bases from V and 3 bases from J, the junction contained 5 bases not matched to a gene. From germline, CDR1 is SGHTA and CDR2 FQGTGA. The CDR3 covers 15 residues. The CDR3 loop is CASSLTFSSGYEQYF. The CDR3 region has the DNA TGTGCCAGCAGCTTAACCTTTTCTAGCGGCTACGAGCAGTACTTC. Based on the CDR3 plus reference TRBV7-3 and TRBJ2-7, the full variable domain is GAGVSQTPSNKVTEKGKYVELRCDPISGHTALYWYRQSLGQGPEFLIYFQGTGAADDSGLPNDRFFAVRPEGSVSTLKIQRTERGDSAVYLCASSLTFSSGYEQYFGPGTRLTVT.

The rearrangement links TRBV9 to TRBJ2-3; 7 nucleotides line up with TRBD2. The germline V gene encodes CDR1 SGDLS and CDR2 YYNGEE. V dropped 1 base and J dropped 6; count of bases not matched to a gene: 11. The CDR3 loop spans 16 amino acids. The CDR3, as DNA: TGTGCCAGCAGCGTATTAGGGCGGGGGAGGACGGATACGCAGTATTTT. Protein sequence: CASSVLGRGRTDTQYF.

In this sample, this clone turned up once. The genes are TRBV9 and TRBJ2-7, with TRBD1 as a possible D gene (6 bases). Per germline, CDR1 SGDLS and CDR2 YYNGEE. V lost 0 bases and J lost 0, with 7 bases in between. This CDR3 contains 14 residues. DNA for the CDR3: TGTGCCAGCAGCGTAGTAGGGGGCTCCTACGAGCAGTACTTC. Translation: CASSVVGGSYEQYF.

V and J are TRBV19 and TRBJ1-1; 10 nucleotides align to TRBD1. Germline lookup yields CDR1 LNHDA and CDR2 SQIVND (reference sequence). This CDR3 contains 14 residues. V lost 5 bases to trimming and J lost 5 bases; unmatched junction nucleotides: 5. The chain's CDR3 is CASSFRTGGTEAFF. The CDR3 DNA sequence: TGTGCCAGTAGTTTTCGGACAGGGGGGACTGAAGCTTTCTTT.

The genes are TRBV28 and TRBJ2-3, with 12 bases lining up with TRBD2. Germline CDR1 is MDHEN and CDR2 is SYDVKM. J lost 0 bases, V lost 5 bases, and 9 bases had no gene match. This CDR3 has 18 amino acids. CDR3 in amino acids: CASSPGLAGGASTDTQYF. The CDR3 bases are TGTGCCAGCAGTCCGGGACTAGCGGGTGGGGCTAGCACAGATACGCAGTATTTT.

The chain carries TRBV13 and TRBJ1-2; TRBD1 might be the D (5 bases). V dropped 4 bases and J dropped 4 bases, with 19 bases sitting between them. Germline V gene lookup returns CDR1 PRHDT and CDR2 FYEKMQ (reference sequence). The CDR3 loop spans 16 amino acids. The CDR3 DNA is TGTGCCAGCAGCTCCACATTGGAGGGGCTTTTCTATGGCTACACCTTC. This gives the protein CASSSTLEGLFYGYTF.

The chain is built from TRBV27 and TRBJ2-3; TRBD1 matches 7 bases. The length of the CDR3 is 14 residues. Germline lookup yields CDR1 MNHEY and CDR2 SMNVEV (reference sequence). Trimming took 7 bases from V and 6 from J; bases not matched to a gene: 10. The CDR3 region is CASTVTGLADTQYF. CDR3 nucleotides: TGTGCCAGCACCGTGACAGGGCTGGCGGATACGCAGTATTTT.

V is TRBV2 and J is TRBJ1-2; D is uncertain. The CDR3 runs to 13 residues. Germline CDR1 SNHLY, CDR2 FYNNEI. The germline V and J ends were trimmed by 7 bases and 3 bases, with 12 bases remaining between them. The CDR3 DNA reads TGTGCCAGCACAACAGACCAATACTATGGCTACACCTTC. Protein: CASTTDQYYGYTF. Together with reference TRBV2 and TRBJ1-2, the CDR3 gives the full variable domain: EPEVTQTPSHQVTQMGQEVILRCVPISNHLYFYWYRQILGQKVEFLVSFYNNEISEKSEIFDDQFSVERPDGSNFTLKIRSTKLEDSAMYFCASTTDQYYGYTFGSGTRLTVV.

The rearrangement links TRBV7-3 to TRBJ2-7; perhaps TRBD2 as D (5 bases). This CDR3 spans 16 amino acids. The germline V gene encodes CDR1 SGHTA and CDR2 FQGTGA. Trimming removed 0 bases at V and 2 bases at J, with 14 bases between. The CDR3 here is CASSLTFTTRAYEQYF. CDR3 bases: TGTGCCAGCAGCTTAACGTTTACTACTAGAGCCTACGAGCAGTACTTC.

The chain is built from TRBV19 and TRBJ1-6; 9 bases are shared with TRBD1. V was clipped by 7 bases and J by 6 bases; unmatched bases: 10. Per germline, CDR1 LNHDA and CDR2 SQIVND (reference sequence). The CDR3 consists of 16 residues. The CDR3 here is CASTPGGTGLNSPLHF. Here the CDR3 DNA reads TGTGCCAGTACCCCCGGCGGGACAGGGCTTAATTCACCCCTCCACTTT.

The count of this clone is one. The rearrangement links TRBV3-1 (or the pseudogene TRBV3-2) to TRBJ1-1, with D unresolved. Looked up from germline, CDR1 is LGHDT and CDR2 is YNNKEL (reference sequence). This CDR3 region has 16 residues. Trimming stripped 4 bases from V and 1 base from J, with 16 bases between. The DNA of the CDR3 is TGTGCCAGCAGCCCCGGCCTAGGCCGGTCGAACACTGAAGCTTTCTTT. This translates into CASSPGLGRSNTEAFF.

This clone appeared once. This rearrangement joins TRBV11-1 to TRBJ1-1; no clear D. The V gene lost 4 bases and the J gene lost 0 bases, with 6 bases spanning the gap. Germline CDR1 reads SGHAT; CDR2 reads FQDESV (reference sequence). CDR3 length: 13 amino acids. CDR3 amino acids: CASSSQVNTEAFF. The CDR3 nucleotides are TGTGCCAGCAGCTCTCAGGTGAACACTGAAGCTTTCTTT.

This sequence joins TRBV29-1 and TRBJ1-4, with 7 bases identical to TRBD1. After removal of 7 bases from V and 0 bases from J, the junction contained 11 bases not matched to a gene. The CDR3 is made up of 16 amino acids. Germline lookup yields CDR1 SQVTM and CDR2 ANQGSEA. CDR3 DNA: TGCAGCGCACGGACAGGAGGGGCTGCAACTAATGAAAAACTGTTTTTT. Protein sequence: CSARTGGAATNEKLFF.

The rearrangement links TRBV28 to TRBJ2-3, with 7 bases identical to TRBD1. The CDR3 has 15 residues. Germline CDR1 and CDR2: MDHEN and SYDVKM. V shed 5 bases, J shed 3 bases, and the junction held 8 bases outside the gene matches. The CDR3 is CASSPGTAETDTQYF. DNA for the CDR3: TGTGCCAGCAGTCCCGGGACAGCTGAGACAGATACGCAGTATTTT.

The chain recombines TRBV4-1 with TRBJ1-2; no clear D. Trimming removed 1 base from V and 8 bases from J, with 17 bases in between. Germline loops: CDR1 MGHRA, CDR2 YSYEKL. This CDR3 is built from 15 residues. This CDR3 reads CASSQGSGEWEGYTF. The CDR3 region has the DNA TGCGCCAGCAGCCAAGGGAGTGGGGAGTGGGAAGGCTACACCTTC.

The chain combines TRBV5-1 with TRBJ2-5; 11 nucleotides agree with TRBD1. The CDR3 covers 15 residues. Per the germline V gene, CDR1 is SGHRS and CDR2 is YFSETQ. After removal of 4 bases from V and 4 bases from J, the junction contained 6 bases not matched to a gene. CDR3 DNA sequence: TGCGCCAGCAGCCCGGGACAGGGGGTGTCAGAGACCCAGTACTTC. This codes for CASSPGQGVSETQYF.

The V gene is TRBV2, the J gene TRBJ2-1; D may be TRBD1 (5 bases). Germline values: CDR1 SNHLY, CDR2 FYNNEI. The V end lost 2 bases, the J end lost 3 bases, and 11 bases lay between the germline ends. This CDR3 has 15 residues. DNA for the CDR3: TGTGCCAGCAGTGAAAGGCTAGGGGACTACAATGAGCAGTTCTTC. Translating gives CASSERLGDYNEQFF.

The V call is TRBV18, the J call TRBJ1-6; D ambiguous. CDR1 is KGHSH and CDR2 is LQKENI in the germline V gene. The germline V and J ends were trimmed by 3 bases and 0 bases, with 15 bases remaining between them. The CDR3 sequence is 18 residues long. The CDR3 loop reads CASSPVKPLSSYNSPLHF. CDR3 DNA sequence: TGTGCCAGCTCACCGGTTAAACCGCTCAGCTCCTATAATTCACCCCTCCACTTT.

This chain connects TRBV6-5 to TRBJ1-2; TRBD1 matches at 9 bases. CDR1 MNHEY and CDR2 SVGAGI come from the germline V gene. The CDR3 has 15 residues. The V segment lost 7 bases and the J segment 6 bases; nucleotides outside the gene matches: 12. The CDR3 DNA is TGTGCCAGCAACCCGGACAGGGGATTCCCCCATGGCTACACCTTC. Residues: CASNPDRGFPHGYTF.

This chain uses TRBV11-2 with TRBJ2-5; 9 bases line up with TRBD1. The CDR3 runs to 15 residues. CDR1 and CDR2 from the germline V gene are SGHAT and FQNNGV. V shed 0 bases and J 4 bases; nucleotides not matched to a gene: 3. The DNA of the CDR3 is TGTGCCAGCAGCTTAGATCAGACAGGGGGAGAGACCCAGTACTTC. Translation gives CASSLDQTGGETQYF.

The rearrangement uses TRBV4-2 and TRBJ1-3, with D possibly being TRBD1 (6 bases). The V end was cut by 1 base, the J end by 1 base, with 11 bases between. Germline CDR1 LGHNA, CDR2 YNFKEQ. The CDR3 runs to 16 residues. The chain's CDR3 is CASSQVQGQSGNTIYF. The CDR3 coding sequence is TGTGCCAGCAGCCAAGTTCAGGGGCAGTCTGGAAACACCATATATTTT.

The rearrangement uses TRBV9 and TRBJ2-7; 12 nucleotides line up with TRBD2. The V gene's germline CDR1 is SGDLS and CDR2 YYNGEE. This CDR3 spans 16 amino acids. Trimming removed 3 bases from V and 0 bases from J; junction bases left unmatched: 4. The CDR3 DNA reads as TGTGCCAGCAGCGGTTCGACTAGCGGGAGCTCCTACGAGCAGTACTTC. Residues: CASSGSTSGSSYEQYF.

The chain employs TRBV5-1 and TRBJ2-1; 7 nucleotides line up with TRBD2. V was pared by 0 bases and J by 7 bases, with 4 bases of the junction left unmatched. The CDR3 runs 14 residues. Germline V gene lookup returns CDR1 SGHRS and CDR2 YFSETQ. The CDR3 here is CASSLGGSGNEQFF. The CDR3 bases are TGCGCCAGCAGCTTGGGCGGGAGTGGGAATGAGCAGTTCTTC. The full variable domain, with the rest looked up from reference TRBV5-1 and TRBJ2-1, is KAGVTQTPRYLIKTRGQQVTLSCSPISGHRSVSWYQQTPGQGLQFLFEYFSETQRNKGNFPGRFSGRQFSNSRSEMNVSTLELGDSALYLCASSLGGSGNEQFFGPGTRLTVL.

The chain employs TRBV2 and TRBJ1-4; 7 bases match TRBD1. Germline V CDR1 and CDR2: SNHLY, FYNNEI. The V and J ends lost 1 base and 3 bases, in that order; junction bases with no gene match: 5. This CDR3 spans 16 amino acids. This CDR3 reads CASSEVGTASNEKLFF. As DNA, the CDR3 is TGTGCCAGCAGTGAAGTGGGGACAGCTTCTAATGAAAAACTGTTTTTT.

This chain connects TRBV4-2 to TRBJ1-2; TRBD1 matches 12 bases. The CDR3 spans 16 residues. The junction had 3 bases not matched to a gene; V was cut back by 0 bases and J by 4 bases. Germline CDR1 and CDR2: LGHNA and YNFKEQ. The CDR3: CASSQEGTGGFYGYTF. For the CDR3, the DNA is TGTGCCAGCAGCCAAGAAGGGACAGGGGGCTTCTATGGCTACACCTTC.

V usage is TRBV7-9 and J usage is TRBJ2-3, with TRBD1 matching over 11 bases. The CDR3 totals 14 residues. Looked up from germline, CDR1 is SEHNR and CDR2 is FQNEAQ (reference sequence). Losses at the gene ends were 5 bases for V and 6 bases for J; bases not matched to a gene: 4. The CDR3 here is CASSPGTGGDTQYF. CDR3 nucleotide sequence: TGTGCCAGCAGCCCCGGGACAGGGGGGGATACGCAGTATTTT.

The rearrangement links TRBV24-1 to TRBJ2-1, with 7 bases matching TRBD2. The germline gives CDR1 KGHDR, CDR2 SFDVKD. The CDR3 runs 16 residues. J was trimmed by 5 bases and V by 3 bases; bases with no gene match: 9. The CDR3: CATSDPGRAKDNEQFF. Written as DNA, the CDR3 is TGTGCCACCAGTGATCCGGGGAGGGCTAAGGACAATGAGCAGTTCTTC.